This T cell receptor beta chain was sequenced in a study of T cells in Graves' hyperthyroidism and ophthalmopathy. Whole-study context: Before treatment of any kind, peripheral blood was taken at initial diagnosis.

Amplified TCR beta CDR3 regions came from RNA transcripts. The HTBI primer set served for first-round RT-PCR of the TCR CDR3. TCRdb itself ran the multiplex PCR reads through MiXCR, one entry per CDR3 protein. The table shows hundreds of thousands of distinct CDR3 sequences, with about 38% occurring only once. With a duration under 2 months, the hyperthyroidism was newly diagnosed in patients aged 18 to 65. Clinical symptoms, serum thyroxine, TRAb, thyroid ultrasound and orbital computed tomography informed diagnoses. The sequenced sample was blood. The origin of this receptor is a man younger than 35 with Graves' hyperthyroidism.

Here the CDR3 DNA reads TGCGCCAGCAGCTCCGGACGGTCCGACCCCTACGAGCAGTACTTC. Translating it yields CASSSGRSDPYEQYF. The chain links TRBV5-1 to TRBJ2-7; D not certain. CDR3 length: 15 amino acids. V was clipped by 3 bases and J by 2 bases, with 15 bases between them. The germline CDR1 and CDR2 sequences are SGHRS and YFSETQ.